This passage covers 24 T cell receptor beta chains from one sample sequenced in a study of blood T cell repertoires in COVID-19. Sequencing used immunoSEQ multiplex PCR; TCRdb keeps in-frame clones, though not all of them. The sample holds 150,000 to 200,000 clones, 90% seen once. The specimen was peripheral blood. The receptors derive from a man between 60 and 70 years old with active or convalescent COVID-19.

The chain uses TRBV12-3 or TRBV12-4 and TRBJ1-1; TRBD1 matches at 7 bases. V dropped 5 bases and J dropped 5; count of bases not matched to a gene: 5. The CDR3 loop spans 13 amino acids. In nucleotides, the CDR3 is TGTGCCAGCAGTCCGACAGGGCGGACTGAAGCTTTCTTT. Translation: CASSPTGRTEAFF.

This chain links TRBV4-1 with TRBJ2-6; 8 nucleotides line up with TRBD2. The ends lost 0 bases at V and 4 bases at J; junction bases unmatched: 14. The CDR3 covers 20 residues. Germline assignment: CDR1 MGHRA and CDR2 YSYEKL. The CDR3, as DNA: TGCGCCAGCAGCCAAGATCGAGCGGGAGATCTAGTTTCCGGGGCCAACGTCCTGACTTTC. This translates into CASSQDRAGDLVSGANVLTF.

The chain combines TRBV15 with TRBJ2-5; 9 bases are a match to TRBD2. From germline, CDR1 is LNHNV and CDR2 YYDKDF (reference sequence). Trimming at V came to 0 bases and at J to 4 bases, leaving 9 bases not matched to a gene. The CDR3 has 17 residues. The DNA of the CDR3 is TGTGCCACCAGCAGAGATCTTGGCGGGGGGGCAGCAGAGACCCAGTACTTC. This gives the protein CATSRDLGGGAAETQYF.

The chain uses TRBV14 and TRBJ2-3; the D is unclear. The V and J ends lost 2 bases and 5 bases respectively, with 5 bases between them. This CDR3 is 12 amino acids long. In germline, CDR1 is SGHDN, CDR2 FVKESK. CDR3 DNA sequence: TGTGCCAGCAGCCAAATAGAAGATACGCAGTATTTT. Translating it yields CASSQIEDTQYF.

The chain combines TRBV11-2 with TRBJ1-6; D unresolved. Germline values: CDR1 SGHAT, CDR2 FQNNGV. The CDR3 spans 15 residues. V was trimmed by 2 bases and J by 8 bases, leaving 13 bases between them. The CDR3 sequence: CASSLSAPGDSPLHF. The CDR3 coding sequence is TGTGCCAGCAGCTTAAGTGCCCCAGGTGATTCACCCCTCCACTTT.

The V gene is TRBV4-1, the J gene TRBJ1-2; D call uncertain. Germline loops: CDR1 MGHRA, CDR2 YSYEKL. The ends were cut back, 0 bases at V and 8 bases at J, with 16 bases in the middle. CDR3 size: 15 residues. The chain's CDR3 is CASSQDPGQRGGYTF. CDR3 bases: TGCGCCAGCAGCCAAGATCCCGGTCAGCGAGGGGGCTACACCTTC.

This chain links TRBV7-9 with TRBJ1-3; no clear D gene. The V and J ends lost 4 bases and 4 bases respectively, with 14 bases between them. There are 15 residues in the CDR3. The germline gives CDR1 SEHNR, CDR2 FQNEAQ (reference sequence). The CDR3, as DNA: TGTGCCAGCAGCTCCTTGGTCAGTTCCGGAAACACCATATATTTT. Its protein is CASSSLVSSGNTIYF.

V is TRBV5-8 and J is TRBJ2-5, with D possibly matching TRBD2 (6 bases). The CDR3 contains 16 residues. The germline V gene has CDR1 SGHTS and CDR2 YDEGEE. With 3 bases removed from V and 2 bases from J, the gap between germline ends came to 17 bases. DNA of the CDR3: TGTGCCAGCAGCTCCGGTGCGGGGAACGTGCAAGAGACCCAGTACTTC. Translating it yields CASSSGAGNVQETQYF.

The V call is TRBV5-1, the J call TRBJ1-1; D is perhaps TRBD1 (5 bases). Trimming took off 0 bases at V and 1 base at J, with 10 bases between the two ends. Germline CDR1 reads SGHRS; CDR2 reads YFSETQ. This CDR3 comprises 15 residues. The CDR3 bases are TGCGCCAGCAGCTTGGGAGCAGGGCCGAACACTGAAGCTTTCTTT. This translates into CASSLGAGPNTEAFF.

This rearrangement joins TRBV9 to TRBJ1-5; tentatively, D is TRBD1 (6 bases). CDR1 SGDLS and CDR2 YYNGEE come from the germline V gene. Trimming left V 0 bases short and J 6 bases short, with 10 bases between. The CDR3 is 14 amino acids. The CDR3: CASSVAGGGQPQHF. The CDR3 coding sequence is TGTGCCAGCAGCGTAGCTGGGGGCGGTCAGCCCCAGCATTTT. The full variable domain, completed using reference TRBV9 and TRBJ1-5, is DSGVTQTPKHLITATGQRVTLRCSPRSGDLSVYWYQQSLDQGLQFLIQYYNGEERAKGNILERFSAQQFPDLHSELNLSSLELGDSALYFCASSVAGGGQPQHFGDGTRLSIL.

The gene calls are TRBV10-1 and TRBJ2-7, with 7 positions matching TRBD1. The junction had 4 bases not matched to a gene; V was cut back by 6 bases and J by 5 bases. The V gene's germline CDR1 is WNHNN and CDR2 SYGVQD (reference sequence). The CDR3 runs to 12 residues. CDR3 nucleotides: TGCGCCAGCAGCGCGACAGGGAACGAGCAGTACTTC. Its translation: CASSATGNEQYF.

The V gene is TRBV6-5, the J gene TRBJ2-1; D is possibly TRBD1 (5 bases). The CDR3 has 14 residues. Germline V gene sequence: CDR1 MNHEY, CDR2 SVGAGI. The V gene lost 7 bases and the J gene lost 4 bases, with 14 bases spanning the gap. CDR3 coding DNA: TGTGCCAGCATGAAGGGGAAGGTATACAATGAGCAGTTCTTC. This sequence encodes CASMKGKVYNEQFF.

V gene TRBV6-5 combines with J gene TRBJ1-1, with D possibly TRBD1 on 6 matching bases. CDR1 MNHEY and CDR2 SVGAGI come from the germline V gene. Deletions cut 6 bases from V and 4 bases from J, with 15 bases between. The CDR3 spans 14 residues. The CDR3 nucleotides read TGTGCCAGCAGCTCAAACAGGGCCTCCACTGAAGCTTTCTTT. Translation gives CASSSNRASTEAFF.

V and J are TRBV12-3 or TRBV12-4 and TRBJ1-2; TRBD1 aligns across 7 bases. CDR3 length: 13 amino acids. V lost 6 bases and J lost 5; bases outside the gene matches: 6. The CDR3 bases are TGTGCCAGCAGGAGGCAGGGGGTATATGGCTACACCTTC. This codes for CASRRQGVYGYTF.

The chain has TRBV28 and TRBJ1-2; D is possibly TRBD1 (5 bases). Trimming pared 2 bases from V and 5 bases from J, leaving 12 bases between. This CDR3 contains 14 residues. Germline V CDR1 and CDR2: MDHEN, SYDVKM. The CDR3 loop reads CASSLLGVRYGYTF. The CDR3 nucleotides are TGTGCCAGCAGTTTACTAGGGGTCAGGTATGGCTACACCTTC.

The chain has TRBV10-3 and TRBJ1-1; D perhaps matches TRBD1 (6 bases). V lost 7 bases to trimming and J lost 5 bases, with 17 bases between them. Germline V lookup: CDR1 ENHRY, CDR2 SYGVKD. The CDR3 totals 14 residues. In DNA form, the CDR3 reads TGTGCCATCAAGGGTGGGGGCTTTTCAACTGAAGCTTTCTTT. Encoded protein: CAIKGGGFSTEAFF.

CDR3 region: CASSPMTVNTEAFF. In nucleotides, the CDR3 is TGTGCCAGCTCACCGATGACAGTGAACACTGAAGCTTTCTTT. The J gene is TRBJ1-1, the V gene TRBV18; D is perhaps TRBD1 (5 bases). The CDR3 consists of 14 residues. CDR1 and CDR2 from the germline V gene are KGHSH and LQKENI. The germline V and J ends were trimmed by 3 bases and 0 bases, with 8 bases remaining between them.

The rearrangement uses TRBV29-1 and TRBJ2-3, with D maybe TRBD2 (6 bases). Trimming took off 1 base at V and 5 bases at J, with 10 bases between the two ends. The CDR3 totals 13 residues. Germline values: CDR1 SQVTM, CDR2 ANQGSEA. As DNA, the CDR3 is TGCAGCGTTGAAGTTGGGGGGAAAGATACGCAGTATTTT. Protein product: CSVEVGGKDTQYF.

CDR3 sequence: CASSIRQGNSPLHF. The CDR3 region has the DNA TGTGCCAGTAGTATACGGCAGGGTAATTCACCCCTCCACTTT. The chain is built from TRBV19 and TRBJ1-6, with a possible D match to TRBD1 (5 bases). The V gene's germline CDR1 is LNHDA and CDR2 SQIVND (reference sequence). The CDR3 runs 14 residues. V lost 2 bases and J lost 6, with 8 bases in between.

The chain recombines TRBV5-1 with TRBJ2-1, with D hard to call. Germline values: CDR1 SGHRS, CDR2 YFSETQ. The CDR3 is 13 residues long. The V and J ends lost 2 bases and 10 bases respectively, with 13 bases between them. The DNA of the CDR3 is TGCGCCAGCAGCTTAGAGGTAGCATGGGAGCAGTTCTTC. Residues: CASSLEVAWEQFF.

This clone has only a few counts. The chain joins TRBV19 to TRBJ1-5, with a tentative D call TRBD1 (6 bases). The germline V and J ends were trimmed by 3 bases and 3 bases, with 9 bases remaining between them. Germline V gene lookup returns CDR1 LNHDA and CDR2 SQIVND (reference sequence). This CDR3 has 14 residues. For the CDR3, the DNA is TGTGCCAGTAGTATTGCGGGGGCCAATCAGCCCCAGCATTTT. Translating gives CASSIAGANQPQHF.

CDR3 protein: CASSTWGLPEAFF. DNA for the CDR3: TGTGCCAGCAGTACCTGGGGCCTTCCTGAAGCTTTCTTT. The rearrangement uses TRBV27 and TRBJ1-1; tentatively, D is TRBD1 (5 bases). The CDR3 consists of 13 residues. Germline V lookup: CDR1 MNHEY, CDR2 SMNVEV (reference sequence). Trimming cost V 5 bases and J 6 bases, with 13 bases left between them.

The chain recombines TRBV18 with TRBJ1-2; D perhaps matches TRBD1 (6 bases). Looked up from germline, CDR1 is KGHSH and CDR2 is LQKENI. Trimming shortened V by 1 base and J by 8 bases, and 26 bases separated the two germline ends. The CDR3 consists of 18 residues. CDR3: CASSPLTYHRAVYKGYTF. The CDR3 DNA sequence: TGTGCCAGCTCACCACTTACGTACCACAGGGCCGTCTACAAAGGCTACACCTTC.

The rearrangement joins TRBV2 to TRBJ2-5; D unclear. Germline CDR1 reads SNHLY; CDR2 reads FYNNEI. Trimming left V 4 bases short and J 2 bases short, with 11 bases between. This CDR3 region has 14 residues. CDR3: CASSARSRQETQYF. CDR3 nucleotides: TGTGCCAGCAGTGCGCGGAGTAGACAAGAGACCCAGTACTTC.